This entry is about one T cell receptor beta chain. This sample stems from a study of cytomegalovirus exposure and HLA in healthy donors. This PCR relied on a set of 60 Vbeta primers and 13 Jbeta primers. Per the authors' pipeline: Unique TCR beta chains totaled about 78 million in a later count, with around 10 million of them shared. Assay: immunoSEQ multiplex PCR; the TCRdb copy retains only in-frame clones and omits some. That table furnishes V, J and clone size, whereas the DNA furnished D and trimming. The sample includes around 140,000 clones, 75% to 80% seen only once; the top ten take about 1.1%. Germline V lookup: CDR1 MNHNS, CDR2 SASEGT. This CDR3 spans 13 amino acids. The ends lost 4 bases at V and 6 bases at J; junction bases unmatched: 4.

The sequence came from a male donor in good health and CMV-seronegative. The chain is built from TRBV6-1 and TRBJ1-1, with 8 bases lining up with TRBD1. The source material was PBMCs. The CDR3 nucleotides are TGTGCCAGCAGTGTACGGACAGGGTCTGAAGCTTTCTTT. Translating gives CASSVRTGSEAFF.